This TCR beta chain was observed in a study of blood T cell repertoires in COVID-19. This table comes from immunoSEQ multiplex PCR, and its TCRdb copy is limited to in-frame clones, with some not included. The table lists around 45,000 clones, 75% to 85% of them singletons, with 7% to 10% in the top ten. Germline-derived CDR1 and CDR2 are MNHEY and SVGEGT. This CDR3 comprises 13 residues. Deletions cut 2 bases from V and 6 bases from J, with 8 bases between. This sequence was found in an elderly man in a cohort sampled during active COVID-19. What was sequenced was peripheral blood. V is TRBV6-2 or TRBV6-3 and J is TRBJ2-1; D unclear. The CDR3 DNA is TGTGCCAGCAGTTACATGGTGGCCAATGAGCAGTTCTTC. Its protein is CASSYMVANEQFF.